What follows are 13 T cell receptor beta chains derived from one specimen sequenced in a study of blood T cell repertoires in COVID-19. Generated by immunoSEQ multiplex PCR, the TCRdb table keeps only in-frame clones and is missing some. The sample has roughly 97,000 clones; around 87% are singletons. The sequenced material came from peripheral blood. These receptors originate from a man aged 50 to 60 with acute or convalescent COVID-19.

This clone was detected only a few times. The chain is built from TRBV10-3 and TRBJ2-5; 7 bases are shared with TRBD2. This CDR3 comprises 16 residues. Germline-derived CDR1 and CDR2 are ENHRY and SYGVKD. With 0 bases clipped from V and 7 bases from J, the junction kept 11 bases outside the gene matches. The CDR3 region has the DNA TGTGCCATCAGTGAGTCGCCGGGAGGAAGGGTTGGGACCCAGTACTTC. It yields the protein CAISESPGGRVGTQYF.

This chain uses TRBV28 with TRBJ1-5; no firm D call. Germline values: CDR1 MDHEN, CDR2 SYDVKM. With 6 bases removed from V and 2 bases from J, the gap between germline ends came to 8 bases. The CDR3 runs 13 residues. The CDR3 sequence is CASRRRGNQPQHF. The CDR3 DNA is TGTGCCAGCAGGAGACGGGGCAATCAGCCCCAGCATTTT.

V gene TRBV29-1 combines with J gene TRBJ2-4; TRBD1 aligns across 8 bases. Germline V gene sequence: CDR1 SQVTM, CDR2 ANQGSEA. V lost 7 bases to trimming and J lost 3 bases; unmatched junction nucleotides: 14. The CDR3 has 16 residues. CDR3 DNA: TGCAGCGCCCTGACAGGGGATGGGGGCGTCAAAAACATTCAGTACTTC. This translates into CSALTGDGGVKNIQYF.

V and J are TRBV9 and TRBJ2-3; D perhaps matches TRBD1 (5 bases). The CDR3 has 14 residues. CDR1 and CDR2 (germline): SGDLS, YYNGEE. Trimming took 4 bases from V and 3 from J, leaving 12 bases between them. This chain's CDR3 is CASSPTTGTDTQYF. The CDR3 bases are TGTGCCAGCAGCCCCACTACAGGAACAGATACGCAGTATTTT. The full variable domain, completed using reference TRBV9 and TRBJ2-3, is DSGVTQTPKHLITATGQRVTLRCSPRSGDLSVYWYQQSLDQGLQFLIQYYNGEERAKGNILERFSAQQFPDLHSELNLSSLELGDSALYFCASSPTTGTDTQYFGPGTRLTVL.

The gene calls are TRBV27 and TRBJ2-6; tentatively, D is TRBD1 (5 bases). V was shortened by 6 bases and J by 3 bases, with 12 bases between the two germline ends. CDR1 and CDR2 (germline): MNHEY, SMNVEV (reference sequence). The CDR3 has 15 amino acids. The CDR3 nucleotides read TGTGCCAGCAGCCTATCAGGGTTTGGGGCCAACGTCCTGACTTTC. Encoded protein: CASSLSGFGANVLTF.

The V and J genes are TRBV7-9 and TRBJ2-7, with a tentative D call TRBD2 (9 bases). V lost 5 bases to trimming and J lost 3 bases, with 26 bases between them. This CDR3 is 18 amino acids long. Germline loops: CDR1 SEHNR, CDR2 FQNEAQ (reference sequence). DNA for the CDR3: TGTGCCAGCAGCCATTCAGGGGGCGGACTAGCGCCATTCTACGAGCAGTACTTC. This codes for CASSHSGGGLAPFYEQYF.

The CDR3 sequence: CASSSRDRVRNEQFF. CDR3 in DNA: TGTGCCAGCAGCTCCCGGGACAGGGTGCGCAATGAGCAGTTCTTC. This chain links TRBV28 with TRBJ2-1, with 9 bases that match TRBD1. Germline V gene sequence: CDR1 MDHEN, CDR2 SYDVKM. V was pared by 6 bases and J by 6 bases, with 9 bases of the junction left unmatched. The CDR3 contains 15 residues.

The chain combines TRBV11-2 with TRBJ2-7; no clear D gene. In germline, CDR1 is SGHAT, CDR2 FQNNGV. The CDR3 is 15 amino acids. Trimming cost V 6 bases and J 0 bases, with 15 bases left between them. Here the CDR3 reads CASRLGPSSSYEQYF. The DNA of the CDR3 is TGTGCCAGCAGGCTAGGTCCCTCCAGCTCCTACGAGCAGTACTTC.

This clone was seen only once. The chain is built from TRBV28 and TRBJ2-7; 7 nucleotides line up with TRBD1. The CDR3 has 15 residues. Germline V gene data show CDR1 as MDHEN and CDR2 as SYDVKM. The V gene end was trimmed by 6 bases and the J gene end by 2 bases; junction bases not matched to a gene: 10. CDR3 bases: TGTGCCAGCAGAGCCCCACAGGGGATCACCTACGAGCAGTACTTC. This sequence encodes CASRAPQGITYEQYF.

The rearrangement uses TRBV28 and TRBJ2-7, with TRBD2 identical over 8 bases. V lost 6 bases and J lost 4; bases outside the gene matches: 5. Germline V gives CDR1 MDHEN, CDR2 SYDVKM. This CDR3 has 13 residues. CDR3 residues: CASRASGSYEQYF. The CDR3 nucleotides are TGTGCCAGCAGGGCCAGCGGGAGTTACGAGCAGTACTTC.

This chain connects TRBV15 to TRBJ1-2; 8 positions agree with TRBD1. CDR3 size: 14 residues. V shed 3 bases and J 1 base; nucleotides not matched to a gene: 1. Germline CDR1 reads LNHNV; CDR2 reads YYDKDF (reference sequence). The CDR3 loop is CATSRDRVNYGYTF. The CDR3 DNA reads as TGTGCCACCAGCAGGGACAGGGTTAACTATGGCTACACCTTC.

V is TRBV14 and J is TRBJ2-1; 10 bases map to TRBD2. The CDR3 contains 16 residues. V trimming: 2 bases; J trimming: 1 base; junction bases outside the gene matches: 2. Germline V lookup: CDR1 SGHDN, CDR2 FVKESK. The CDR3 is CASSQLAGVSYNEQFF. The CDR3 region has the DNA TGTGCCAGCAGCCAACTAGCGGGAGTATCCTACAATGAGCAGTTCTTC.

The chain is built from TRBV5-1 and TRBJ2-1, with 10 bases lining up with TRBD2. V was pared by 4 bases and J by 4 bases, with 5 bases of the junction left unmatched. Germline assignment: CDR1 SGHRS and CDR2 YFSETQ. The CDR3 has 15 amino acids. The CDR3 DNA reads as TGCGCCAGCAGCGGGGGACTAGCGCATTACAATGAGCAGTTCTTC. Translated: CASSGGLAHYNEQFF. Drawing the rest from reference TRBV5-1 and TRBJ2-1, the complete variable domain is KAGVTQTPRYLIKTRGQQVTLSCSPISGHRSVSWYQQTPGQGLQFLFEYFSETQRNKGNFPGRFSGRQFSNSRSEMNVSTLELGDSALYLCASSGGLAHYNEQFFGPGTRLTVL.